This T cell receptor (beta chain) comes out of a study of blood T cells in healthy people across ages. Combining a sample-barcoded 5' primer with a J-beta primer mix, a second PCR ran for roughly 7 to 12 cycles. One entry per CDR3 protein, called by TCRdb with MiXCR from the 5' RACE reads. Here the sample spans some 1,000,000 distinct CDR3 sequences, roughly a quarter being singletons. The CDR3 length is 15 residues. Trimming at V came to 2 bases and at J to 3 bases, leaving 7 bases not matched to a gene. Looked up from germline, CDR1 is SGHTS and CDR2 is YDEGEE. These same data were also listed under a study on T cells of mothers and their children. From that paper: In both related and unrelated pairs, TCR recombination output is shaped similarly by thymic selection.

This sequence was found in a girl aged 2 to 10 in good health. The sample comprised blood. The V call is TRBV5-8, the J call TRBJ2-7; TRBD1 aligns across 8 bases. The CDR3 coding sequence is TGTGCCAGCAGCTTAACCGGGACAGGTAACTACGAGCAGTACTTC. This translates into CASSLTGTGNYEQYF.